The 2 T cell receptor beta chains below all came from one sample that was sequenced in a study of shared clonotypes between healthy human individuals. The data were produced by immunoSEQ multiplex PCR, yet TCRdb's version contains in-frame clones alone and is incomplete. The data contain some 660,000 clones, 55% to 85% of them seen just once; the ten biggest clones take up around 1.8%. Sequenced: memory CD4+ T cells sorted from blood. Indicated subset: CD45RA-negative fraction. The receptors derive from a young woman in good health.

This clone was detected only once. The chain combines TRBV4-1 with TRBJ2-1; 13 bases match TRBD2. This CDR3 is built from 17 residues. The junction had 9 bases not matched to a gene; V was cut back by 10 bases and J by 0 bases. CDR1 and CDR2 (germline): MGHRA, YSYEKL. The CDR3 DNA follows: TGCGCCACCGCGGGGACTAGCGGGACCGGCTCCTACAATGAGCAGTTCTTC. Translating it yields CATAGTSGTGSYNEQFF.

This clone was recorded once. The chain is built from TRBV19 and TRBJ1-2; D possibly corresponds to TRBD1 (5 bases). This CDR3 comprises 14 residues. V gave up 5 bases and J gave up 8 bases, with 18 bases separating them. In germline, CDR1 is LNHDA, CDR2 SQIVND (reference sequence). CDR3 residues: CASSLARGRKGYTF. The CDR3 nucleotides read TGTGCCAGTAGTCTAGCACGGGGGAGGAAGGGCTACACCTTC.